The 9 T cell receptor beta chains given below trace back to one sample, sequenced in a study of beta chain features in type 1 diabetes. These receptors are not linked to any known antigen. The entirety of the isolated RNA underwent reverse transcription, so expressed TCRB transcripts were sequenced. Generated by immunoSEQ multiplex PCR, the TCRdb table keeps only in-frame clones and is missing some. The sample has about 650,000 clones, 9.5% to 15% seen once. Study conclusions and caveats: Patients with Type 1 diabetes showed moderately but significantly shorter TCRB CDR3s in all four CD4+ subsets.

Specimen: naive CD4+ T cells from blood. The receptors stem from a man younger than 40 with type 1 diabetes.

This sequence joins TRBV7-9 and TRBJ2-5, with a weak D call TRBD1 (6 bases). Trimming left V 4 bases short and J 0 bases short, with 12 bases between. CDR3 length: 15 amino acids. Germline V gene data show CDR1 as SEHNR and CDR2 as FQNEAQ (reference sequence). The CDR3 reads CASSSSRDNQETQYF. As DNA, the CDR3 is TGTGCCAGCAGCTCAAGCCGGGACAACCAAGAGACCCAGTACTTC. Drawing the rest from reference TRBV7-9 and TRBJ2-5, the complete variable domain is DTGVSQNPRHKITKRGQNVTFRCDPISEHNRLYWYRQTLGQGPEFLTYFQNEAQLEKSRLLSDRFSAERPKGSFSTLEIQRTEQGDSAMYLCASSSSRDNQETQYFGPGTRLLVL.

The chain couples TRBV29-1 to TRBJ2-3; no reliable D call. Trimming cost V 5 bases and J 5 bases, with 11 bases left between them. This CDR3 region has 12 residues. Germline-derived CDR1 and CDR2 are SQVTM and ANQGSEA. CDR3 in DNA: TGCAGCGTTCGAACGTCCGGAGATACGCAGTATTTT. Protein product: CSVRTSGDTQYF.

The chain has TRBV2 and TRBJ1-6; the D is unclear. The germline CDR1 and CDR2 sequences are SNHLY and FYNNEI. CDR3 length: 13 residues. The V gene lost 6 bases and the J gene lost 8 bases, with 11 bases spanning the gap. The CDR3 spells CASSLEVHSPLHF. CDR3 nucleotide sequence: TGTGCCAGCAGCTTGGAGGTACATTCACCCCTCCACTTT.

The chain has TRBV5-1 and TRBJ2-1; 7 nucleotides align to TRBD1. The CDR3 consists of 16 residues. J gave up 3 bases and V 3 bases, and 9 bases lay outside the gene matches. Germline values: CDR1 SGHRS, CDR2 YFSETQ. CDR3 residues: CASSSPRDSVYNEQFF. CDR3 nucleotides: TGCGCCAGCAGCTCGCCCCGGGACAGTGTCTACAATGAGCAGTTCTTC.

This chain uses TRBV4-2 with TRBJ1-5; TRBD1 matches at 9 bases. The length of the CDR3 is 15 residues. Trimming took 1 base from V and 5 from J; bases not matched to a gene: 3. Germline loops: CDR1 LGHNA, CDR2 YNFKEQ. The CDR3 DNA follows: TGTGCCAGCAGCCAAGTGGGACAGGGTGATCAGCCCCAGCATTTT. It encodes CASSQVGQGDQPQHF.

The rearrangement uses TRBV28 and TRBJ2-6; D gene unclear. Germline CDR1 reads MDHEN; CDR2 reads SYDVKM. This CDR3 region has 15 residues. V shed 2 bases and J shed 2 bases, with 7 bases lying between them. The CDR3 sequence: CASSLGGTGANVLTF. DNA for the CDR3: TGTGCCAGCAGTTTAGGTGGTACTGGGGCCAACGTCCTGACTTTC. Drawing the rest from reference TRBV28 and TRBJ2-6, the complete variable domain is DVKVTQSSRYLVKRTGEKVFLECVQDMDHENMFWYRQDPGLGLRLIYFSYDVKMKEKGDIPEGYSVSREKKERFSLILESASTNQTSMYLCASSLGGTGANVLTFGAGSRLTVL.

This clone was recorded a few times. The chain couples TRBV5-1 to TRBJ2-5; the match to TRBD1 covers 8 bases. The CDR3 consists of 15 residues. Looked up from germline, CDR1 is SGHRS and CDR2 is YFSETQ. Trimming at V came to 3 bases and at J to 4 bases, leaving 8 bases not matched to a gene. This CDR3 reads CASSSDRVGIETQYF. The CDR3 nucleotides are TGCGCCAGCAGCTCGGACAGGGTCGGAATAGAGACCCAGTACTTC. Complete variable domain (other parts from reference TRBV5-1 and TRBJ2-5): KAGVTQTPRYLIKTRGQQVTLSCSPISGHRSVSWYQQTPGQGLQFLFEYFSETQRNKGNFPGRFSGRQFSNSRSEMNVSTLELGDSALYLCASSSDRVGIETQYFGPGTRLLVL.

The chain couples TRBV29-1 to TRBJ2-5; D gene ambiguous. Trimming took 1 base from V and 0 from J, leaving 3 bases between them. The CDR3 has 12 amino acids. CDR1 is SQVTM and CDR2 is ANQGSEA in the germline V gene. CDR3 bases: TGCAGCGTTGAAGGGTACCAAGAGACCCAGTACTTC. This gives the protein CSVEGYQETQYF.

This clone was found a few times. The CDR3 bases are TGTGCCGGTAGGGAAGACTATGGCTACACCTTC. Translated, it gives CAGREDYGYTF. This chain uses TRBV30 with TRBJ1-2; D unresolved. V gave up 8 bases and J gave up 3 bases, with 10 bases separating them. The CDR3 runs 11 residues. Germline-derived CDR1 and CDR2 are GTSNPN and SVGIG (reference sequence).